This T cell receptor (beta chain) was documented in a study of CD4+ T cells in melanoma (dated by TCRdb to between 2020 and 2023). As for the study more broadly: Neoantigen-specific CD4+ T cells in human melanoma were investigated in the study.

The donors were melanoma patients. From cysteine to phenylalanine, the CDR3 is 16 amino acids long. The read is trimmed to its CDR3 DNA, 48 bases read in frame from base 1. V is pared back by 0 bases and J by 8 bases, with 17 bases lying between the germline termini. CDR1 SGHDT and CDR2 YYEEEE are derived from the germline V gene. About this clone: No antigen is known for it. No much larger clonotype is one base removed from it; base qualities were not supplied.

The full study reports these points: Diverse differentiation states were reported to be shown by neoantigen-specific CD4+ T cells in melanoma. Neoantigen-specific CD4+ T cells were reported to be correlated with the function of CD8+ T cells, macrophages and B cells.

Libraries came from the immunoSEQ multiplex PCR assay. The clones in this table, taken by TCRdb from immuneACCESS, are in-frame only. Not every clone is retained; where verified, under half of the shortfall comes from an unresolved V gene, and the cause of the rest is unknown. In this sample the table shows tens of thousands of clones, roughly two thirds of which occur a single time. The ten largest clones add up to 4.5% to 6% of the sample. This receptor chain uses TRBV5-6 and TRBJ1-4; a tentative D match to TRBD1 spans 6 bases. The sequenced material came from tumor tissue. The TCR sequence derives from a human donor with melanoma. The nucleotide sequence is TGTGCCAGCAGCTTGGGGATAGCGGGACACGAAGAAAAACTGTTTTTT. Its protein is CASSLGIAGHEEKLFF.